The 6 T cell receptor beta chains below were found in one sample sequenced in a study of T cell repertoires and HLA-DP antigens. Antigens of these TCRs are unknown. The protocol was immunoSEQ multiplex PCR, while the TCRdb copy is restricted to in-frame clones and leaves out a portion. The profile covers around 100,000 clones, with roughly 92% appearing a single time and 0.27% taken by the ten largest. The source material was CD4+ T cells from PBMCs. Receptor source: a woman aged 18-29 years in good health and CMV-seronegative.

The V and J genes are TRBV11-2 and TRBJ2-7, with D tentatively TRBD2 (5 bases). V was shortened by 5 bases and J by 1 base, with 21 bases between the two germline ends. This CDR3 comprises 17 residues. The germline V gene encodes CDR1 SGHAT and CDR2 FQNNGV. This chain's CDR3 is CASSPIGAGVRSYEQYV. CDR3 bases: TGTGCCAGCAGCCCGATCGGAGCCGGGGTTCGGTCCTACGAGCAGTACGTC.

This CDR3 reads CASSLAGGAREQYV. The CDR3 DNA is TGCGCCAGCAGCTTGGCGGGAGGGGCCAGGGAGCAGTACGTC. The chain links TRBV5-1 to TRBJ2-7; 8 bases are shared with TRBD2. CDR3 length: 14 residues. The V gene's germline CDR1 is SGHRS and CDR2 YFSETQ. After removal of 0 bases from V and 7 bases from J, the junction contained 6 bases not matched to a gene.

The gene calls are TRBV5-1 and TRBJ2-5; TRBD1 matches 7 bases. Germline values: CDR1 SGHRS, CDR2 YFSETQ. After removal of 3 bases from V and 5 bases from J, the junction contained 7 bases not matched to a gene. This CDR3 is 14 amino acids long. Written as DNA, the CDR3 is TGCGCCAGCAGCTCAGGACAGGTCACCGAGACCCAGTACTTC. This codes for CASSSGQVTETQYF.

The rearrangement links TRBV11-2 to TRBJ2-7; D perhaps matches TRBD1 (5 bases). This CDR3 is 12 amino acids long. Germline lookup yields CDR1 SGHAT and CDR2 FQNNGV. V was trimmed by 5 bases and J by 4 bases, leaving 9 bases between them. Here the CDR3 DNA reads TGTGCCAGCAGCCAAACAGGATACGAGCAGTACGTC. This gives the protein CASSQTGYEQYV.

The rearrangement uses TRBV6-5 and TRBJ1-2; no firm D call. The CDR3 length is 14 residues. Germline loops: CDR1 MNHEY, CDR2 SVGAGI. Trimming pared 6 bases from V and 2 bases from J, leaving 13 bases between. The DNA for the CDR3 is TGTGCCAGCAGCCCTACTTCCGGGAACTATGGCTACACCTTC. Its translation is CASSPTSGNYGYTF.

The gene calls are TRBV28 and TRBJ2-7; 9 bases are shared with TRBD1. V lost 7 bases and J lost 1; bases outside the gene matches: 11. The CDR3 contains 16 residues. Germline lookup yields CDR1 MDHEN and CDR2 SYDVKM. The CDR3 DNA follows: TGTGCCAGCACCCCCACAGGGGGCGCAAAGTCCTACGAGCAGTACTTC. Encoded protein: CASTPTGGAKSYEQYF.